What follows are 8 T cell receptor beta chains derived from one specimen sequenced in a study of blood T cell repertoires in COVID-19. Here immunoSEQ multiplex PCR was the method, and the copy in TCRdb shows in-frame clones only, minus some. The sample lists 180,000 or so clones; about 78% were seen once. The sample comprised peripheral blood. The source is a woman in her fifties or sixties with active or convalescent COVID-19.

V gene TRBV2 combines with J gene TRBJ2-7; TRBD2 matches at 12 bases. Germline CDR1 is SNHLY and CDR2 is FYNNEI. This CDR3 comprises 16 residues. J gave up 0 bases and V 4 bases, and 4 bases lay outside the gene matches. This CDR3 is CASSGLAGASSYEQYF. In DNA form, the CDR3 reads TGTGCCAGCAGTGGACTAGCGGGGGCAAGCTCCTACGAGCAGTACTTC.

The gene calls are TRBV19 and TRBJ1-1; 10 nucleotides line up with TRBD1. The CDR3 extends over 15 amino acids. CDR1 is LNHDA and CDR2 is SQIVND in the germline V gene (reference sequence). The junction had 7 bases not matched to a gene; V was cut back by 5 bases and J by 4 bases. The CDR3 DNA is TGTGCCAGTAGTCCCCTCGGACAGGGGGGCACTGAAGCTTTCTTT. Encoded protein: CASSPLGQGGTEAFF.

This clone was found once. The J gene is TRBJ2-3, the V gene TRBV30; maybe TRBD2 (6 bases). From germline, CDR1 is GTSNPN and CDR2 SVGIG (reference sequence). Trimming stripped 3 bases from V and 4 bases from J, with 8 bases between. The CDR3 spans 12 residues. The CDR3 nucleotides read TGTGCCTGGAGCGGGGGTCCAGATACGCAGTATTTT. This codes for CAWSGGPDTQYF.

The CDR3 spells CASSIRQDGLYGYTF. The DNA for the CDR3 is TGCGCCAGCAGCATCCGACAGGACGGCCTCTATGGCTACACCTTC. This chain uses TRBV5-1 with TRBJ1-2; D might be TRBD1 (6 bases). The CDR3 is 15 amino acids. Looked up from germline, CDR1 is SGHRS and CDR2 is YFSETQ. V lost 4 bases and J 4 bases, leaving 17 bases between the germline ends.

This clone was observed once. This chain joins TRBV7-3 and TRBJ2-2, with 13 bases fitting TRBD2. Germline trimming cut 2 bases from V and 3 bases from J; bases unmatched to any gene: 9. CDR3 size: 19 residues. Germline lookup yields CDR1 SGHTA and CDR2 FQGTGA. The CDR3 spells CASSLEPFGTSGDTGELFF. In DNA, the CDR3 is TGTGCCAGCAGCTTAGAACCCTTCGGGACTAGCGGGGACACCGGGGAGCTGTTTTTT.

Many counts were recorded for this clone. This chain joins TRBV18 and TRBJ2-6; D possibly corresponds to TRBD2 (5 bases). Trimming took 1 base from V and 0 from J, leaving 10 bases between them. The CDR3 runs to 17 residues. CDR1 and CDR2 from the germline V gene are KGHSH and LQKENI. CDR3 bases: TGTGCCAGCTCACCACGGACTTCATACTCTGGGGCCAACGTCCTGACTTTC. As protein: CASSPRTSYSGANVLTF.

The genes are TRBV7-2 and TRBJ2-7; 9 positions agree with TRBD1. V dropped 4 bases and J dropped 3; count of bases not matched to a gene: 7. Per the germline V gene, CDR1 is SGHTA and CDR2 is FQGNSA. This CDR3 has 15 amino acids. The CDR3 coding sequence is TGTGCCAGCAGCTCGGGACAGGGACTCGACTACGAGCAGTACTTC. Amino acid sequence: CASSSGQGLDYEQYF.

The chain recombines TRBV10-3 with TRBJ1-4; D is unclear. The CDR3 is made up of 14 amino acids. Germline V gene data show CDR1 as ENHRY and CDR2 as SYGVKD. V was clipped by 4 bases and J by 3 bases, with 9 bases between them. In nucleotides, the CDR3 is TGTGCCATCAGTGCCGGGTCCTCTAATGAAAAACTGTTTTTT. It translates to CAISAGSSNEKLFF.